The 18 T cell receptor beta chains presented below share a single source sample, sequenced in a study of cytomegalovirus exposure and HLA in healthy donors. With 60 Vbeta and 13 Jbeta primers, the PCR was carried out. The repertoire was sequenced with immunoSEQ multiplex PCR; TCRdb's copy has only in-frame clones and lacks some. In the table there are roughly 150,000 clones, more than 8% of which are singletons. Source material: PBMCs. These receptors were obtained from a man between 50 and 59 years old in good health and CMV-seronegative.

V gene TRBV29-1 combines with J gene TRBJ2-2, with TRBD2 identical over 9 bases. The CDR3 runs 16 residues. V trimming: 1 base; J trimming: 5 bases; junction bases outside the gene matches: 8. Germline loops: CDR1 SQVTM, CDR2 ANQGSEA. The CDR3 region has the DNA TGCAGCGTTGAAGTAGGGCGTCTAGCGGGAACCGGGGAGCTGTTTTTT. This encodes CSVEVGRLAGTGELFF.

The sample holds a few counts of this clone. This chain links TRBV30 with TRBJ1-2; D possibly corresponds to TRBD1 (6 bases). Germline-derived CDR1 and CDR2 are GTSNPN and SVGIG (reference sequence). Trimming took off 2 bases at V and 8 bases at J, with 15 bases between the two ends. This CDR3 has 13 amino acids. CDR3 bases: TGTGCCTGGAGTAATAACAGGGCGGAAGGCTACACCTTC. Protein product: CAWSNNRAEGYTF.

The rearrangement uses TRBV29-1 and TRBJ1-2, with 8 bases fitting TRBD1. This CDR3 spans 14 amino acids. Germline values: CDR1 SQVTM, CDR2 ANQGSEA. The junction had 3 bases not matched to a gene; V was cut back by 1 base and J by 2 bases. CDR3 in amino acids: CSVEGTGTNYGYTF. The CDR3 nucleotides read TGCAGCGTTGAAGGGACAGGGACGAACTATGGCTACACCTTC.

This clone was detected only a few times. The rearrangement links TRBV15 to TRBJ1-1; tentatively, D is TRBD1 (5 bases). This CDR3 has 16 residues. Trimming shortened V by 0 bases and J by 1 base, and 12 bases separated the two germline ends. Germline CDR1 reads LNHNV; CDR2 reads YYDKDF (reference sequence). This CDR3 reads CATSRDRGGKNTEAFF. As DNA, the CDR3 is TGTGCCACCAGCAGAGATCGGGGCGGGAAGAACACTGAAGCTTTCTTT.

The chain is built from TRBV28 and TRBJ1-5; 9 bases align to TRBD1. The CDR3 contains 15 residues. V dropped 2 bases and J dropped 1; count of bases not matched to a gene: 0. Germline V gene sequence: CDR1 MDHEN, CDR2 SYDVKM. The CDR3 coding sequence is TGTGCCAGCAGTTTAGGGACAGGGAGCAATCAGCCCCAGCATTTT. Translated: CASSLGTGSNQPQHF.

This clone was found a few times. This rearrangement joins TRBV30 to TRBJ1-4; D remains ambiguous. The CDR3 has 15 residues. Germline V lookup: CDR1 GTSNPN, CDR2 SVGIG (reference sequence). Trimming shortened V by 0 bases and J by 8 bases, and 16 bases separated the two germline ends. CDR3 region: CAWSVQTLRGEKLFF. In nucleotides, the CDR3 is TGTGCCTGGAGTGTACAAACCCTCCGAGGGGAAAAACTGTTTTTT.

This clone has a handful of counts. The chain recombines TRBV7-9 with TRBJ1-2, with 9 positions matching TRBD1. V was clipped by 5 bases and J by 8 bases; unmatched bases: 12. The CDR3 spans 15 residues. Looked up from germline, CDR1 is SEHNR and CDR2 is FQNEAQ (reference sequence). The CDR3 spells CASSTTLTGGLGYTF. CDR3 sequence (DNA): TGTGCCAGCAGCACTACCCTCACAGGGGGCCTAGGCTACACCTTC.

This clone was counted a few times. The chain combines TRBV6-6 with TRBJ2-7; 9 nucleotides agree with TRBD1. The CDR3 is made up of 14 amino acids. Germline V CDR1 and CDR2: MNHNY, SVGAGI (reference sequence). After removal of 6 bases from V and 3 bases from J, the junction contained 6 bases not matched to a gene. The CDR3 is CASRPGQGSYEQYF. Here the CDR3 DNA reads TGTGCCAGCAGACCCGGACAGGGGAGCTACGAGCAGTACTTC.

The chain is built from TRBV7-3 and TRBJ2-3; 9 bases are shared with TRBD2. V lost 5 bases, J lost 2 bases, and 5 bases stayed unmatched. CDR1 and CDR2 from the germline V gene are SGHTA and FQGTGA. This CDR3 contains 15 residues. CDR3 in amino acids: CASSLGLASTDTQYF. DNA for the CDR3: TGTGCCAGCAGCCTGGGACTAGCTTCCACAGATACGCAGTATTTT. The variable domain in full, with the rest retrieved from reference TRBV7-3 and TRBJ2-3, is GAGVSQTPSNKVTEKGKYVELRCDPISGHTALYWYRQSLGQGPEFLIYFQGTGAADDSGLPNDRFFAVRPEGSVSTLKIQRTERGDSAVYLCASSLGLASTDTQYFGPGTRLTVL.

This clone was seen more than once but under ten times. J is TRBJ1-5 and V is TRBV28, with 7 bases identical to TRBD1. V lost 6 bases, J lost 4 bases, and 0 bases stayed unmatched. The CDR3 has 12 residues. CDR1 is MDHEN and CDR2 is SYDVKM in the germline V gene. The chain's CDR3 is CASRDRNQPQHF. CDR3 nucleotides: TGTGCCAGCAGGGACAGGAATCAGCCCCAGCATTTT.

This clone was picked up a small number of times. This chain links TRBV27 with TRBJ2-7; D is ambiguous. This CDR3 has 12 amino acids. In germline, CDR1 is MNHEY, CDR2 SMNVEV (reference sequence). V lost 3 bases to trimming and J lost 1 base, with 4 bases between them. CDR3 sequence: CASSFPSYEQYF. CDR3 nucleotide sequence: TGTGCCAGCAGTTTCCCGTCCTACGAGCAGTACTTC.

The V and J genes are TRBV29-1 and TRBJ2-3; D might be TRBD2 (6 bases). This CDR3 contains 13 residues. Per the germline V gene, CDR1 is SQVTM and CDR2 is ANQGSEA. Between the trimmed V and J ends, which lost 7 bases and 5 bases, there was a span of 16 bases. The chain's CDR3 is CSAGTSAGDTQYF. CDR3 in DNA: TGCAGCGCAGGGACTTCCGCGGGAGATACGCAGTATTTT.

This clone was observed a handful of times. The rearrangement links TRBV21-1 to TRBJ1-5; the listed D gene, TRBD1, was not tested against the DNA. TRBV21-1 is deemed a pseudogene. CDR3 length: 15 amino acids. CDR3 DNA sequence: TGTGCCAGCAGCAAAAGGGGGACAGTAAATCAGCCCCAGCATTTT. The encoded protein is CASSKRGTVNQPQHF.

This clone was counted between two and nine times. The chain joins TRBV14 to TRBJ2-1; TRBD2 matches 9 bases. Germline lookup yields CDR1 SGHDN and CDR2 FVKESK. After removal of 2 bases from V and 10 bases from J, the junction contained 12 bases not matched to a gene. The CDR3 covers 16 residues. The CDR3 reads CASSQRVGLAGKEQFF. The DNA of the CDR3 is TGTGCCAGCAGCCAAAGGGTCGGGCTAGCGGGAAAAGAGCAGTTCTTC.

CDR3 bases: TGTGCCTGGAGTCTTAAGGACAGGTTCTATGGCTACACCTTC. Translated: CAWSLKDRFYGYTF. This sequence joins TRBV30 and TRBJ1-2; 7 bases agree with TRBD1. With V trimmed by 2 bases and J by 4 bases, 7 bases remained unmatched. CDR1 and CDR2 from the germline V gene are GTSNPN and SVGIG (reference sequence). The CDR3 is 14 amino acids.

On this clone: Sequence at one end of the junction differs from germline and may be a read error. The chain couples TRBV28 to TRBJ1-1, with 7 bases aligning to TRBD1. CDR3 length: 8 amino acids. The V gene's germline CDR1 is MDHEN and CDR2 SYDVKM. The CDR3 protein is CATPRTGF. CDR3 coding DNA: TGTGCTACCCCTCGGACAGGCTTT.

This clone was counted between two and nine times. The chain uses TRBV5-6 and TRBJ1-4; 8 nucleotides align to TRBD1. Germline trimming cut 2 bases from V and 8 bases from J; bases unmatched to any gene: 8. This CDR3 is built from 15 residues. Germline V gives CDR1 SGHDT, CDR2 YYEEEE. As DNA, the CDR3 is TGTGCCAGCAGCTTCGTGGACAGGGTAAACGAAAAACTGTTTTTT. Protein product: CASSFVDRVNEKLFF. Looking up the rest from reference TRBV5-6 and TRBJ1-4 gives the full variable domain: DAGVTQSPTHLIKTRGQQVTLRCSPKSGHDTVSWYQQALGQGPQFIFQYYEEEERQRGNFPDRFSGHQFPNYSSELNVNALLLGDSALYLCASSFVDRVNEKLFFGSGTQLSVL.

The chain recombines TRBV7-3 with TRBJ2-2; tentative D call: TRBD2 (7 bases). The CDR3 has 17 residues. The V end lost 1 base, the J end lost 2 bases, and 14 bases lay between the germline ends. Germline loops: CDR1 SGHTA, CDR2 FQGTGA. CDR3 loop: CASSLKGGPFNTGELFF. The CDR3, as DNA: TGTGCCAGCAGCTTAAAGGGGGGGCCTTTCAACACCGGGGAGCTGTTTTTT.